This is a list of T cell receptor beta chains from one sample in a study of long-term antiretroviral therapy in people with HIV. Sequenced by immunoSEQ multiplex PCR; TCRdb stores in-frame clones only, minus some. The repertoire includes about 35,000 clones, 80% to 90% of them detected once, and under 12% sits in the top ten. This specimen consisted of unsorted PBMCs, obtained 2.2 years after starting antiretroviral therapy. The receptors shown here come from a young man with HIV. Both conserved end residues are part of each CDR3. D genes are given only for firm matches. Some rows mark clone size as missing; the rest say once, few, many or name a class of expanded clone.

TRBJ2-2	NA	18	NA	TRBV7-2	TGTGCCAGCAGCTTAACCCGTCTAGCGTTCGCGAACACCGGGGAGCTGTTTTTT	CASSLTRLAFANTGELFF
TRBJ2-1	NA	14	NA	TRBV28	TGTGCCAGCAGTTCACAGGTCCCCTTCCTCGAGCAGTTCTTC	CASSSQVPFLEQFF
TRBJ2-7	NA	14	TRBD1	TRBV7-2	TGTGCCAGCAGCCCAACAGGGGGCCCCTACGAGCAGTACTTC	CASSPTGGPYEQYF
TRBJ2-1	NA	13	NA	TRBV6-5	TGTGCCAGCAGACCGGGACCGAACAATGAGCAGTTCTTC	CASRPGPNNEQFF
TRBJ2-3	NA	14	NA	TRBV6-5	TGTGCCAGCAGCCAAGGAGAGGTCAGGGATACGCAGTATTTT	CASSQGEVRDTQYF
TRBJ1-5	NA	16	NA	TRBV27	TGTGCCAGCAGTTTAGGGGGGACGGACCTTAATCAGCCCCAGCATTTT	CASSLGGTDLNQPQHF
TRBJ2-3	NA	15	NA	TRBV6-5	TGTGCCAGCAGTTACTCGCGGCAGGGTACAGATACGCAGTATTTT	CASSYSRQGTDTQYF
TRBJ1-2	once	15	NA	TRBV18	TGTGCCAGCTCATTTACAGCGGGAACCGGGGATGGCTACACCTTC	CASSFTAGTGDGYTF
TRBJ1-1	once	13	NA	TRBV7-8	TGTGCCAGCAGCCGTGTCTCGAACACTGAAGCTTTCTTT	CASSRVSNTEAFF
TRBJ1-2	NA	14	NA	TRBV6-1	TGTGCCAGCAGGGTGGGGGATAGAGACTATGGCTACACCTTC	CASRVGDRDYGYTF
TRBJ1-3	NA	13	NA	TRBV30	TGTGCCTCTCGACAGGCCTCTGGAAACACCATATATTTT	CASRQASGNTIYF
TRBJ1-1	NA	14	NA	TRBV6-1	TGTGCCAGCAGTGTCATTCCCGGGAACACTGAAGCTTTCTTT	CASSVIPGNTEAFF
TRBJ2-3	NA	14	TRBD2	TRBV4-3	TGCGCCAGCAGCCTTGAGCGGGAGACAGATACGCAGTATTTT	CASSLERETDTQYF
TRBJ1-2	NA	14	TRBD1	TRBV5-6	TGTGCCAGCAGCTGGACGCTGACAGGGCCTGGCTACACCTTC	CASSWTLTGPGYTF
TRBJ1-2	few	13	TRBD1	TRBV5-1	TGCGCCAGCAGCTCGGGACAGGACCGTGGCTACACCTTC	CASSSGQDRGYTF
TRBJ2-1	NA	16	TRBD2	TRBV13	TGTGCCAGCAGCTCTAAAGGACTAGCGGGGGGTATTGCGCAGTTCTTC	CASSSKGLAGGIAQFF